A single sample gave rise to the 12 T cell receptor beta chains below, sequenced in a study of cytomegalovirus exposure and HLA in healthy donors. The PCR ran on 60 Vbeta and 13 Jbeta primers. Generated by immunoSEQ multiplex PCR, the TCRdb table keeps only in-frame clones and is missing some. The sample carries roughly 99,000 clones, 65% to 80% recorded once. Sequences were obtained from PBMCs. The origin of the receptors is a male donor in good health and CMV-seronegative.

The CDR3 region is CASSSKGQGAGANVLTF. In DNA, the CDR3 is TGTGCCAGCAGCTCAAAGGGACAGGGGGCTGGGGCCAACGTCCTGACTTTC. The chain uses TRBV7-3 and TRBJ2-6; 11 nucleotides align to TRBD1. There are 17 residues in the CDR3. The V segment lost 4 bases and the J segment 2 bases; nucleotides outside the gene matches: 4. CDR1 and CDR2 from the germline V gene are SGHTA and FQGTGA.

CDR3 sequence: CASSLGPRETWADTQYF. In DNA form, the CDR3 reads TGTGCCAGCAGCTTGGGTCCGAGGGAGACGTGGGCAGATACGCAGTATTTT. The chain employs TRBV5-4 and TRBJ2-3; TRBD2 is a possible D gene (5 bases). CDR1 is SGHNT, CDR2 YYREEE, per germline (reference sequence). V was clipped by 0 bases and J by 4 bases, with 18 bases between them. CDR3 size: 17 residues.

The chain recombines TRBV14 with TRBJ2-7, with 11 bases that match TRBD1. The CDR3 extends over 15 amino acids. With 6 bases clipped from V and 6 bases from J, the junction kept 10 bases outside the gene matches. CDR1 SGHDN and CDR2 FVKESK come from the germline V gene. The CDR3 bases are TGTGCCAGCAGGGCGGGACAGGGGGTCCTACGCGAGCAGTACTTC. Its translation is CASRAGQGVLREQYF.

This clone has just one count. V usage is TRBV5-1 and J usage is TRBJ2-5; 7 nucleotides match TRBD2. Germline CDR1 and CDR2: SGHRS and YFSETQ. Trimming removed 0 bases from V and 1 base from J; junction bases left unmatched: 6. CDR3 size: 16 residues. CDR3 DNA sequence: TGCGCCAGCAGCTTGGGACCCACGGGGGGCCAAGAGACCCAGTACTTC. Amino acid sequence: CASSLGPTGGQETQYF.

J is TRBJ2-7 and V is TRBV5-1; TRBD1 matches at 7 bases. The CDR3 length is 15 residues. V trimming: 4 bases; J trimming: 0 bases; junction bases outside the gene matches: 7. The germline V gene encodes CDR1 SGHRS and CDR2 YFSETQ. DNA of the CDR3: TGCGCCAGCAGCCCCCGAAGGGACAGCTCCTACGAGCAGTACTTC. Its protein is CASSPRRDSSYEQYF.

The J gene is TRBJ1-2, the V gene TRBV20-1, with D maybe TRBD1 (5 bases). The CDR3 length is 11 residues. V lost 7 bases to trimming and J lost 2 bases, with 8 bases between them. Per the germline V gene, CDR1 is DFQATT and CDR2 is SNEGSKA (reference sequence). The CDR3 here is CSVKGNYGYTF. The DNA of the CDR3 is TGCAGTGTAAAGGGGAACTATGGCTACACCTTC.

The gene calls are TRBV5-1 and TRBJ2-1, with TRBD2 identical over 12 bases. After removal of 5 bases from V and 0 bases from J, the junction contained 3 bases not matched to a gene. The CDR3 extends over 16 amino acids. Germline V gives CDR1 SGHRS, CDR2 YFSETQ. CDR3 sequence reads: CASRLAGGSSYNEQFF. The CDR3 DNA is TGCGCCAGCAGACTAGCGGGAGGCAGCTCCTACAATGAGCAGTTCTTC.

This sequence joins TRBV19 and TRBJ1-1; D is undetermined. The CDR3 has 12 residues. Germline V gene data show CDR1 as LNHDA and CDR2 as SQIVND (reference sequence). The V and J ends lost 1 base and 9 bases respectively, with 9 bases between them. The CDR3 bases are TGTGCCAGTAGTATAGGCACCAGTAAAGCTTTCTTT. The encoded protein is CASSIGTSKAFF.

The chain links TRBV7-2 to TRBJ1-3, with 10 positions matching TRBD1. The CDR3 contains 15 residues. Germline CDR1 is SGHTA and CDR2 is FQGNSA. V shed 5 bases and J 3 bases; nucleotides not matched to a gene: 4. CDR3 DNA sequence: TGTGCCAGCAGCCGGGGACAGGGGTTTGGAAACACCATATATTTT. Protein: CASSRGQGFGNTIYF.

The rearrangement links TRBV4-2 to TRBJ2-3; D remains unclear. Looked up from germline, CDR1 is LGHNA and CDR2 is YNFKEQ. Trimming shortened V by 4 bases and J by 0 bases, and 17 bases separated the two germline ends. This CDR3 has 17 amino acids. CDR3 DNA: TGTGCCAGCAGCCCCCGACATTACCGACCTAGCACAGATACGCAGTATTTT. Translating it yields CASSPRHYRPSTDTQYF.

J is TRBJ2-1 and V is TRBV7-6, with TRBD1 as a possible D gene (5 bases). CDR1 and CDR2 (germline): SGHVS, FNYEAQ. The CDR3 is 15 amino acids. The V gene lost 4 bases and the J gene lost 0 bases, with 10 bases spanning the gap. The CDR3 is CASSSQGSSYNEQFF. CDR3 DNA sequence: TGTGCCAGCAGCTCTCAGGGCTCCTCCTACAATGAGCAGTTCTTC.

V gene TRBV2 combines with J gene TRBJ1-5, with 10 bases fitting TRBD1. With 6 bases clipped from V and 5 bases from J, the junction kept 4 bases outside the gene matches. Germline values: CDR1 SNHLY, CDR2 FYNNEI. The CDR3 has 14 amino acids. CDR3 sequence: CASSRQGADQPQHF. The CDR3 nucleotides are TGTGCCAGCAGCAGACAGGGGGCCGATCAGCCCCAGCATTTT.